Listed below are T cell receptor beta chains from one sample, sequenced in a study of human T cells and chemical hapten exposure. TCRdb reprocessed the 5' RACE reads with MiXCR, giving one entry per CDR3 protein. The sample records 130,000 or so distinct CDR3 sequences, around 4% being singletons. The receptors stem from a female donor in good health. Each CDR3 is given with its conserved first and last residue. The D gene is left open where the match is weak. Some rows have no size entry. The others give once, few or many, or a class for an expanded clone.

16	TRBJ2-2	few	TRBV4-1	TRBD1	TGCGCCAGCAGAAACTTGGGGACAGGGGCCACCGGGGAGCTGTTTTTT	CASRNLGTGATGELFF
18	TRBJ1-1	NA	TRBV5-1	TRBD1	TGCGCCAGCAGCTTGGAGGGGGCGTTCAGGGACCCGAACACTGAAGCTTTCTTT	CASSLEGAFRDPNTEAFF
13	TRBJ1-4	medium-sized	TRBV6-6	NA	TGTGCCAGCAGTTCGACAGAAAATGAAAAACTGTTTTTT	CASSSTENEKLFF
14	TRBJ2-7	many	TRBV14	NA	TGTGCCAGCAGCCCGACGTTGCCGTCCTACGAGCAGTACTTC	CASSPTLPSYEQYF
12	TRBJ2-6	many	TRBV12-3/TRBV12-4	NA	TGTGCCAGCCGACCCGGGGCCAACGTCCTGACTTTC	CASRPGANVLTF
15	TRBJ1-2	NA	TRBV3-1	TRBD1	TGTGCCAGCAGCTCCCGGACAGGGGTTATCTATGGCTACACCTTC	CASSSRTGVIYGYTF
15	TRBJ1-6	many	TRBV7-9	TRBD1	TGTGCCAGCAGTCGTACGCAGGGGGGGAATTCACCCCTCCACTTT	CASSRTQGGNSPLHF
13	TRBJ1-1	many	TRBV29-1	TRBD1	TGCAGCGTGGCGCCGGACAGGGACACTGAAGCTTTCTTT	CSVAPDRDTEAFF
14	TRBJ2-5	many	TRBV19	NA	TGTGCCCGAAGCGGGCAGAAAGGGCAAGAGACCCAGTACTTC	CARSGQKGQETQYF
16	TRBJ1-4	many	TRBV7-9	NA	TGTGCCAGCAGCTTAGGGGCGGGTTTCAGGGCTGAAAAACTGTTTTTT	CASSLGAGFRAEKLFF
14	TRBJ1-6	many	TRBV7-2	NA	TGTGCCAGCAGCTCCGAGGCTCCGGGGCCCCCCCTCCACTTT	CASSSEAPGPPLHF
14	TRBJ1-5	many	TRBV10-3	NA	TGTGCCATCAGTGATGGACAGCCCGATCAGCCCCAGCATTTT	CAISDGQPDQPQHF
13	TRBJ2-3	many	TRBV5-4	NA	TGTGCCAGCAGAATAGAGATGGCCGATACGCAGTATTTT	CASRIEMADTQYF
13	TRBJ2-5	NA	TRBV4-3	NA	TGCGCCAGCAGCCGTGGGGGTGTTGGGACCCAGTACTTC	CASSRGGVGTQYF
17	TRBJ1-5	many	TRBV20-1	TRBD1	TGCAGTGCTCCCATCGCAGGGGGCGTCTATAGCAATCAGCCCCAGCATTTT	CSAPIAGGVYSNQPQHF
20	TRBJ1-1	few	TRBV7-6	TRBD1	TGTGCCAGCAGCTTAGCGTCCCTCCCGCAGGGGGCTTTGGTTAACACTGAAGCTTTCTTT	CASSLASLPQGALVNTEAFF
11	TRBJ1-5	many	TRBV20-1	NA	TGCAGTGCTAGACATAATCAGCCCCAGCATTTT	CSARHNQPQHF
15	TRBJ1-2	many	TRBV20-1	TRBD1	TGCAGTGCTCCGGACAGGGGCGCCGGGAACTATGGCTACACCTTC	CSAPDRGAGNYGYTF
15	TRBJ2-3	many	TRBV6-6	TRBD2	TGTGCCAGCAGTTACTTTAGCGGGGTAACAGATACGCAGTATTTT	CASSYFSGVTDTQYF
14	TRBJ2-5	many	TRBV5-1	NA	TGCGCCAGCAGCTTGGACAGGGTAGGAGAGACCCAGTACTTC	CASSLDRVGETQYF
13	TRBJ2-5	NA	TRBV5-1	NA	TGCGCCAGCAGCTTCGGTTCGGAAGAGACCCAGTACTTC	CASSFGSEETQYF
14	TRBJ2-5	few	TRBV5-1	TRBD1	TGCGCCAGCAGCACAGGGACAGGCCAAGAGACCCAGTACTTC	CASSTGTGQETQYF
12	TRBJ1-6	NA	TRBV6-2/TRBV6-3	NA	TGTGCCAGCAGGATGGGGAATTCACCCCTCAACTTT	CASRMGNSPLNF
14	TRBJ2-7	many	TRBV15	NA	TGTGCCACCAGCAGAGATTTCCTCGTCTACGAGCAGTACTTC	CATSRDFLVYEQYF
13	TRBJ1-1	many	TRBV6-6	TRBD1	TGTGCCAGCATGTGGGACAGGGAATCTGAAGCTTTCTTT	CASMWDRESEAFF
14	TRBJ1-4	few	TRBV7-2	TRBD1	TGTGCCAGCAGCCCGAGAACAGGGGACGAAAAACTGTTTTTT	CASSPRTGDEKLFF
14	TRBJ1-5	many	TRBV27	NA	TGTGCCAGCAGTCCCTGGGACCGTCGGGAGCCCCAGCATTTT	CASSPWDRREPQHF
16	TRBJ2-1	NA	TRBV7-9	NA	TGTGCCAGCAGCTTAGTAGTCACCAGCTCCTACAATGAGCAGTTCTTC	CASSLVVTSSYNEQFF
16	TRBJ2-1	many	TRBV7-2	TRBD2	TGTGCCAGCAGCCAATACCTAGCGGGGGAGTACAATGAGCAGTTCTTC	CASSQYLAGEYNEQFF
15	TRBJ2-7	many	TRBV7-2	TRBD2	TGTGCCAGCAGCTCCGGGACTAGCGAAGTCTACGAGCAGTACTTC	CASSSGTSEVYEQYF
19	TRBJ2-5	many	TRBV5-1	NA	TGCGCCAGCAGCCGAGCGCTGGGGGGACAGACAAACCTACAAGAGACCCAGTACTTC	CASSRALGGQTNLQETQYF
15	TRBJ1-4	many	TRBV7-9	NA	TGTGCCAGCAGCTTTAAGGGGGACCCTAATGAAAAACTGTTTTTT	CASSFKGDPNEKLFF